This T cell receptor beta chain was obtained from a study of T cell responses to AZD1222 COVID-19 vaccine. Here immunoSEQ multiplex PCR was the method, and the copy in TCRdb shows in-frame clones only, minus some. The sample holds 170,000 or so clones, 90% seen once. Trimming cost V 6 bases and J 3 bases, with 9 bases left between them. Germline CDR1 is MNHEY and CDR2 is SVGEGT. The CDR3 totals 13 residues. This clone was observed once. The sequence derives from an adult in good health. The specimen was peripheral blood, collected on day 0 of AZD1222 vaccination. The chain combines TRBV6-2 or TRBV6-3 with TRBJ1-3, with D possibly being TRBD1 (6 bases). This chain's CDR3 is CASSRDNGNTIYF. The CDR3 DNA reads TGTGCCAGCAGCAGGGACAATGGAAACACCATATATTTT.